This T cell receptor beta chain was retrieved from a study of metastatic and nonmetastatic thyroid tumors. With MiXCR, TCRdb reprocessed the PCR reads. The data hold about 32,000 clones, with approximately 7% observed a single time. Germline CDR1 is LNHDA and CDR2 is SQIVND (reference sequence). Losses at the gene ends were 1 base for V and 1 base for J; bases not matched to a gene: 6. The CDR3 extends over 17 amino acids. Findings and caveats of the study: Patients with malignant thyroid tumors reportedly had significantly higher TCR beta diversity than those with benign nodules, in blood and tumor.

Thyroid surgery was performed in patients who had received no treatment beforehand. This clone has at least ten counts. No antigen is known for it. Sequenced: blood. The genes are TRBV19 and TRBJ1-5, with 8 bases lining up with TRBD1. The receptor's source is a female donor with papillary thyroid cancer or a benign thyroid nodule (not recorded which). Some clones in this sample may be carry-over from other donors' samples. CDR3 nucleotides: TGTGCCAGTAGTATAGGTACAGGGGGTGGAAGCAATCAGCCCCAGCATTTT. This codes for CASSIGTGGGSNQPQHF.